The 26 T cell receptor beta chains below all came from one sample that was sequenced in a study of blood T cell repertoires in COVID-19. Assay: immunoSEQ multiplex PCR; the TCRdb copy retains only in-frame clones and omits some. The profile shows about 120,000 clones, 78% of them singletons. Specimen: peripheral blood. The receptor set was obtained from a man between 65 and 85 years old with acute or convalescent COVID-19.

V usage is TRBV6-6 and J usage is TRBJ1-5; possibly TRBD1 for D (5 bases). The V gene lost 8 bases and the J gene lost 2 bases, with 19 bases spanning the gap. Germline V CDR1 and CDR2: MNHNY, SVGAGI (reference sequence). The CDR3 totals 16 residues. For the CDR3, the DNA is TGTGCCAGCCGCCGGGACGGGACTGGTGGCAATCAGCCCCAGCATTTT. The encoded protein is CASRRDGTGGNQPQHF.

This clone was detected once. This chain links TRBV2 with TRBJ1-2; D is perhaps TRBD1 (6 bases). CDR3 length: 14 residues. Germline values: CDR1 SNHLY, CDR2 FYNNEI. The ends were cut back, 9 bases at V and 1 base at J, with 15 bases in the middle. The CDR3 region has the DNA TGTGCCAGTGCTGACAGGAACAGTAACTATGGCTACACCTTC. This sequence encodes CASADRNSNYGYTF.

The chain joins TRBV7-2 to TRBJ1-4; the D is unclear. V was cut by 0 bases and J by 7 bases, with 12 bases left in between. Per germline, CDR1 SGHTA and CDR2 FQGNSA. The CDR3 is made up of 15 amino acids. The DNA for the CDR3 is TGTGCCAGCAGCTTAGCACCCCTCCAGCGTGAAAAACTGTTTTTT. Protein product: CASSLAPLQREKLFF.

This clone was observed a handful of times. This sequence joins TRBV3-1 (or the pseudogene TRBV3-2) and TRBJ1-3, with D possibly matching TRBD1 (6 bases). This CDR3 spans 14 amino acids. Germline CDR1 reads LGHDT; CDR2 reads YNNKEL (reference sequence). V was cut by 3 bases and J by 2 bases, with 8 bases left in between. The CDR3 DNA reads TGTGCCAGCAGCCACCGGACAGCTGGAAACACCATATATTTT. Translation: CASSHRTAGNTIYF.

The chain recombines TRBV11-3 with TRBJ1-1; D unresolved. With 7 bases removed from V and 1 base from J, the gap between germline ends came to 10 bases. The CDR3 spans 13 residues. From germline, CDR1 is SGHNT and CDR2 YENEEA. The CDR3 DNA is TGTGCCAGCACCTCCCCCGGGAACACTGAAGCTTTCTTT. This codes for CASTSPGNTEAFF. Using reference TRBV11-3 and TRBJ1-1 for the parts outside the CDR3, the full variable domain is EAGVVQSPRYKIIEKKQPVAFWCNPISGHNTLYWYLQNLGQGPELLIRYENEEAVDDSQLPKDRFSAERLKGVDSTLKIQPAELGDSAVYLCASTSPGNTEAFFGQGTRLTVV.

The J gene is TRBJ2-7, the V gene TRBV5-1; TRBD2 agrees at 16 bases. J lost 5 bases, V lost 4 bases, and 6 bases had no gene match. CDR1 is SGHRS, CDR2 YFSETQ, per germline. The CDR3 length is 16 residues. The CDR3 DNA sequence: TGCGCCAGCAGCCTGGGACTAGCGGGGGGGCTCCACGAGCAGTACTTC. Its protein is CASSLGLAGGLHEQYF.

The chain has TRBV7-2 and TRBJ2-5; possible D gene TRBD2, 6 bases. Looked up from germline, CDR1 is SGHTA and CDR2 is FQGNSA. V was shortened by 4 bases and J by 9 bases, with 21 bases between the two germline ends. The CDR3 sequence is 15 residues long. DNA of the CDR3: TGTGCCAGCAGCTACCTGGTGGGACGCATAGCGGCCCAGTACTTC. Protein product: CASSYLVGRIAAQYF.

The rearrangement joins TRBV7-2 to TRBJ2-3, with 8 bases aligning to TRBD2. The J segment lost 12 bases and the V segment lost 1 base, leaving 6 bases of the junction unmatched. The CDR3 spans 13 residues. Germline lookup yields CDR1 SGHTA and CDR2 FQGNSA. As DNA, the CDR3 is TGTGCCAGCAGCTTAGATCGGGGGGGCACCCAGTATTTT. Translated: CASSLDRGGTQYF.

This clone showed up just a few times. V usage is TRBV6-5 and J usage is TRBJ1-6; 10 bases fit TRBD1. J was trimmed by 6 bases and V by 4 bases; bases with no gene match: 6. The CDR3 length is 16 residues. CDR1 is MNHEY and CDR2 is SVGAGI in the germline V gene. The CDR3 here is CASSSRQGAFNSPLHF. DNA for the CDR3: TGTGCCAGCAGTTCCCGACAGGGGGCCTTTAATTCACCCCTCCACTTT.

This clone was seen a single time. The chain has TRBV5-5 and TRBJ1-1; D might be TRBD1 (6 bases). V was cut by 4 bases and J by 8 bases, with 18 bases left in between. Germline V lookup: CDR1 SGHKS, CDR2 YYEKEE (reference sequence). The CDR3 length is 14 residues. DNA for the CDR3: TGTGCCAGCAGCCCAATGTGGGGGCCCTTCGAAGCTTTCTTT. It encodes CASSPMWGPFEAFF.

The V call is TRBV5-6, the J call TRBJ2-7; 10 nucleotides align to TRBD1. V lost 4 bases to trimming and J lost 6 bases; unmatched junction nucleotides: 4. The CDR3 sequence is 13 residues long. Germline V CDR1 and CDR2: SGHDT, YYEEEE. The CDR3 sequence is CASSRDRGSEQYF. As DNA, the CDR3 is TGTGCCAGCAGCAGGGACAGGGGAAGCGAGCAGTACTTC.

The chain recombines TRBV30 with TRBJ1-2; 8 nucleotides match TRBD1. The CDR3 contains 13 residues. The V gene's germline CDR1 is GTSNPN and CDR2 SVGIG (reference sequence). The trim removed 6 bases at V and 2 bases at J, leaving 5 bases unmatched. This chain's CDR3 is CACGTGFNYGYTF. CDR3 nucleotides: TGTGCCTGCGGGACAGGATTCAACTATGGCTACACCTTC.

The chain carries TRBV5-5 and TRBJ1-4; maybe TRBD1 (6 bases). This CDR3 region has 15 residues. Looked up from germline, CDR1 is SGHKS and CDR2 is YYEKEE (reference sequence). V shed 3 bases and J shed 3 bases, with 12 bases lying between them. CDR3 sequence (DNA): TGTGCCAGCAGCTGGCTGGGGGCCCCTAATGAAAAACTGTTTTTT. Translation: CASSWLGAPNEKLFF.

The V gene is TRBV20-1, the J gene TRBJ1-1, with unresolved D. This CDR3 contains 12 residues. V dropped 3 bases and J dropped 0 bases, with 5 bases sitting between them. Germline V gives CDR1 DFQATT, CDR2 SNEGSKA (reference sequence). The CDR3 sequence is CSASWLNTEAFF. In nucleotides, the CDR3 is TGCAGTGCTAGTTGGCTGAACACTGAAGCTTTCTTT.

The DNA for the CDR3 is TGTGCCAGCAGCCAAGAGCCGCTGGCAGGGATGCTAGGGTGCACTAATGAAAAACTGTTTTTT. It yields the protein CASSQEPLAGMLGCTNEKLFF. The genes are TRBV3-1 (or the pseudogene TRBV3-2) and TRBJ1-4; D is possibly TRBD1 (5 bases). The length of the CDR3 is 21 residues. CDR1 and CDR2 (germline): LGHDT, YNNKEL (reference sequence). V was shortened by 0 bases and J by 2 bases, with 25 bases between the two germline ends.

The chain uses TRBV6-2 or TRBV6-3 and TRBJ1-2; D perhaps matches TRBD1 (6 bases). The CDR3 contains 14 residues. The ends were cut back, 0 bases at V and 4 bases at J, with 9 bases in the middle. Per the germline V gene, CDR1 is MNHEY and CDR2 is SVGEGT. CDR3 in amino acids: CASSYSARGYGYTF. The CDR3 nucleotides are TGTGCCAGCAGTTACTCAGCCAGGGGCTATGGCTACACCTTC.

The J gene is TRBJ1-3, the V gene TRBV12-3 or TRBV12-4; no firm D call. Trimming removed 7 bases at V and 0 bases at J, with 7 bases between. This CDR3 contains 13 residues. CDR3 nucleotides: TGTGCCAGCACCGTTAGCTCTGGAAACACCATATATTTT. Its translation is CASTVSSGNTIYF.

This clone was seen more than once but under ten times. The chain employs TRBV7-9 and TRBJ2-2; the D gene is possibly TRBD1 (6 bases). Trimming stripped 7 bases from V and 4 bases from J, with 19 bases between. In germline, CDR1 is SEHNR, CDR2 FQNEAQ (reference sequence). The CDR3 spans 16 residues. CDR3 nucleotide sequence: TGTGCCAGCAACCCAGACCGGGACAAAATCACCGGGGAGCTGTTTTTT. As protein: CASNPDRDKITGELFF. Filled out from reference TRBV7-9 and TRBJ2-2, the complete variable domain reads DTGVSQNPRHKITKRGQNVTFRCDPISEHNRLYWYRQTLGQGPEFLTYFQNEAQLEKSRLLSDRFSAERPKGSFSTLEIQRTEQGDSAMYLCASNPDRDKITGELFFGEGSRLTVL.

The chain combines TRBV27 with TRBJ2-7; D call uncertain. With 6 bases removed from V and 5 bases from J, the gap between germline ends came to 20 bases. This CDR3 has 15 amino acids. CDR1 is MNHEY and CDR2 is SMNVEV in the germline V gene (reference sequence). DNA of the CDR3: TGTGCCAGCAGGGCCTTCTCTCTATCGGAGAACGAGCAGTACTTC. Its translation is CASRAFSLSENEQYF.

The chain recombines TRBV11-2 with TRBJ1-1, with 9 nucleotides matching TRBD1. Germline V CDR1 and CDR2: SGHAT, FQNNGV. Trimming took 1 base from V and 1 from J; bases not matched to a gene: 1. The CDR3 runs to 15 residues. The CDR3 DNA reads TGTGCCAGCAGCTTAGGGACAGGGGAGAACACTGAAGCTTTCTTT. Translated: CASSLGTGENTEAFF.

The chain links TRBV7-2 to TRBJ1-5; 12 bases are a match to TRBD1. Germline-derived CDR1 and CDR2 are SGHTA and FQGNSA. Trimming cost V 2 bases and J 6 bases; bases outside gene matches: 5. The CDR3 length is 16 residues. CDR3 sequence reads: CASSLPGTGGGQPQHF. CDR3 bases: TGTGCCAGCAGCTTACCCGGGACAGGGGGCGGTCAGCCCCAGCATTTT.

The CDR3 here is CASSSGTSGDNEQFF. The DNA for the CDR3 is TGTGCCAGCAGCTCCGGGACTAGCGGTGACAATGAGCAGTTCTTC. This chain joins TRBV5-8 and TRBJ2-1, with TRBD2 matching 11 bases. V was pared by 3 bases and J by 5 bases, with 4 bases of the junction left unmatched. The germline V gene has CDR1 SGHTS and CDR2 YDEGEE. This CDR3 has 15 residues. The full variable domain, rest sourced from reference TRBV5-8 and TRBJ2-1, is EAGVTQSPTHLIKTRGQQATLRCSPISGHTSVYWYQQALGLGLQFLLWYDEGEERNRGNFPPRFSGRQFPNYSSELNVNALELEDSALYLCASSSGTSGDNEQFFGPGTRLTVL.

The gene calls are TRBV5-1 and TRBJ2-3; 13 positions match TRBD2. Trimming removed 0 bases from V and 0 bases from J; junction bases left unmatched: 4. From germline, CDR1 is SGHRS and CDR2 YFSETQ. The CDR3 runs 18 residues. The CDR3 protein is CASSLGTSGGYSTDTQYF. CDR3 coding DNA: TGCGCCAGCAGCTTGGGGACTAGCGGGGGATATAGCACAGATACGCAGTATTTT.

CDR3 region: CASKDRGYTGELFF. The DNA of the CDR3 is TGCGCCAGCAAAGACAGGGGGTACACCGGGGAGCTGTTTTTT. The chain is built from TRBV4-3 and TRBJ2-2; 9 bases align to TRBD1. CDR1 LGHNA and CDR2 YSLEER come from the germline V gene. The CDR3 is made up of 14 amino acids. After removal of 7 bases from V and 3 bases from J, the junction contained 3 bases not matched to a gene.

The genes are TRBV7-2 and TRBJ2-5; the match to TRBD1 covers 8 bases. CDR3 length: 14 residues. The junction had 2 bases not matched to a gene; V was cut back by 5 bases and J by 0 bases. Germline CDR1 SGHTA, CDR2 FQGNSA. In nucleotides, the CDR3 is TGTGCCAGCAGCAGGGACAGGTACCAAGAGACCCAGTACTTC. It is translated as CASSRDRYQETQYF.

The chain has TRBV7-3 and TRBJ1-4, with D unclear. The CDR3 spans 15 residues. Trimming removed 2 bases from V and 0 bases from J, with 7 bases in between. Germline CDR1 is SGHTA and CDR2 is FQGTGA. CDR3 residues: CASSLSSATNEKLFF. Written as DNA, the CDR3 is TGTGCCAGCAGCTTATCTTCAGCAACTAATGAAAAACTGTTTTTT. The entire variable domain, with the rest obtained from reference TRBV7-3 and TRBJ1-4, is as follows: GAGVSQTPSNKVTEKGKYVELRCDPISGHTALYWYRQSLGQGPEFLIYFQGTGAADDSGLPNDRFFAVRPEGSVSTLKIQRTERGDSAVYLCASSLSSATNEKLFFGSGTQLSVL.